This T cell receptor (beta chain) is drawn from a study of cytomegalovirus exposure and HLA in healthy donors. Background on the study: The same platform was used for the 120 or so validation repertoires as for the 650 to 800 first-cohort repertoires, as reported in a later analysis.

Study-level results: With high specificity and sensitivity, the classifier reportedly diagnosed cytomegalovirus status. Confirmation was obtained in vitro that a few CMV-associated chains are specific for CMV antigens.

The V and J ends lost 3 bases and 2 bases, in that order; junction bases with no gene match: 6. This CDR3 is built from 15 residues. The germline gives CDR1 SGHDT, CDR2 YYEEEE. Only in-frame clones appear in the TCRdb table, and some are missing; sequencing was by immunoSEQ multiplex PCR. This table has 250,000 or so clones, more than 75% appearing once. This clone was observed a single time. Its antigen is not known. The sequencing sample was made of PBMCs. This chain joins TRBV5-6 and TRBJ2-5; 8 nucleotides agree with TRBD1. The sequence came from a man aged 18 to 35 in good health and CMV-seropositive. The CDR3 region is CASSWGQVLQETQYF. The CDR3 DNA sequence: TGTGCCAGCAGCTGGGGACAGGTACTGCAAGAGACCCAGTACTTC.